This T cell receptor beta chain was observed in a study of T cells expressing NK-cell markers (dated by TCRdb to the early 2020s). About the study as a whole: TCR beta-chain repertoires were profiled in sorted CD3+CD56+NKG2C+, CD3+CD56+NKG2C- and CD3+CD56-NKG2C+ T-cell subsets from several donors. Of the eight sequenced donors, seven were found to be HCMV-seropositive and one was found to be HCMV-seronegative. The study sequenced eight donors, all healthy volunteers chosen at random: three men and five women. Illumina HiSeq 2000/2500, MiSeq or NextSeq was used to sequence libraries as 2 x 150 bp reads.

To note about this clonotype: Its antigen is currently not known.

HCMV serostatus was determined by detecting HCMV-specific IgG in serum with a commercial ELISA kit. Ficoll density gradient centrifugation was used to isolate peripheral blood mononuclear cells from blood. Here is what the overall study found, with its caveats: Those dominant clonotypes were again the most abundant among CD3+CD56-NKG2C+ cells in several donors, at roughly 25-60.1%. Whether the expanded NKG2C-expressing T cell clones were specific for HCMV antigens was left unclear. In a handful of donors, the dominant CD3+CD56+NKG2C+ clonotypes ranked among the top 10 CD8+ clonotypes, making up roughly 1.0-7.0% of CD8+ T cells.

The germline V gene (reference sequence) sets CDR1 to SGHAT and CDR2 to FQDESV. Reading from cysteine to phenylalanine, the CDR3 counts 19 amino acids. DNA was not recorded. These reads were obtained on an Illumina HiSeq 2000. 5'RACE template switching, by which a universal primer site and unique molecular identifiers were added, was used to make TCR beta cDNA libraries. cDNA synthesis was primed from the TCR beta constant segment and was followed by two successive PCR amplification steps. Turning to the authors' computational methods: MIGEC was used to demultiplex reads and group reads by UMI, and MiTCR was used to assemble and quantify clonotypes. To remove erroneous sequences, TCR cDNA sequences were retained only when supported by two or more reads. The tcR package was used for downstream repertoire analysis, and clonotypes were matched between fractions using CDR3 nucleotide sequence together with V segment. VDJmatch was used to annotate antigen specificity against VDJdb, with one amino acid substitution in CDR3 permitted. Each CDR3 protein sequence appears as one entry after TCRdb reprocessed the reads, and no DNA is included. For this entry, the V and J calls and clone size follow TCRdb and not the study's own pipeline. This specimen's table enumerates 500,000 or so distinct CDR3 sequences. The biggest ten clones account for around 3.3% of the sample.

The rearranged segments are TRBV11-1 and TRBJ2-7; TCRdb's D gene call, TRBD1, goes unchecked for lack of DNA. The clonotype comes from a man aged 18 to 35 in good health. Donor details come from another sample of the same person, matched by shared clones. The sample was blood T cells: a sorted CD56 or NKG2C T cell subset, CD4+ or CD8+ T cells, or bulk PBMC T cells (not recorded which). The CDR3: CASSLETGGRLAGSYEQYF. The variable domain in full, with residues beyond the CDR3 obtained from the reference TRBV11-1 and TRBJ2-7 genes, is EAEVAQSPRYKITEKSQAVAFWCDPISGHATLYWYRQILGQGPELLVQFQDESVVDDSQLPKDRFSAERLKGVDSTLKIQPAELGDSAMYLCASSLETGGRLAGSYEQYFGPGTRLTVT.